The next 8 T cell receptor beta chains were all read from a single sample in a study of beta chain features in type 1 diabetes listed by TCRdb under 2018. The library relied on the immunoSEQ multiplex PCR assay. All of the isolated RNA was reverse transcribed with the High Capacity cDNA Reverse Transcription Kit, so expressed TCRB transcripts were sequenced. In its TCRdb copy, this immuneACCESS table keeps in-frame sequences only and misses some clones. Where compared with another copy, unresolved V genes explain less than half of these, and the others have no known cause. This sample is represented by under 450,000 clones; roughly 16% of them were singletons. The top ten hold under 0.02% of the sample. Specimen: naive CD4+ T cells from blood. The intended sense of this specimen's cell subset or site label: true naive CD4+ T cells. The receptors originated from a woman under 30 in good health.

J is TRBJ2-7 and V is TRBV28; TRBD1 is a possible D gene (5 bases). The CDR3 is 14 amino acids. CDR1 MDHEN and CDR2 SYDVKM come from the germline V gene. V was shortened by 4 bases and J by 1 base, with 11 bases between the two germline ends. In DNA form, the CDR3 reads TGTGCCAGCAGTTCACCCCAGGGTTCCTACGAGCAGTACTTC. Protein product: CASSSPQGSYEQYF.

The chain combines TRBV25-1 with TRBJ2-7, with a possible D match to TRBD1 (6 bases). The V end lost 8 bases, the J end lost 7 bases, and 18 bases lay between the germline ends. Per germline, CDR1 MGHDK and CDR2 SYGVNS. The CDR3 spans 13 residues. CDR3 DNA sequence: TGTGCCAGCGTAGCCACAGGGATTGAGGAGCAGTACTTC. Protein: CASVATGIEEQYF.

This clone turned up a few times. This rearrangement joins TRBV5-4 to TRBJ2-3; TRBD1 matches at 8 bases. This CDR3 is 17 amino acids long. The germline gives CDR1 SGHNT, CDR2 YYREEE (reference sequence). The V gene end was trimmed by 0 bases and the J gene end by 3 bases; junction bases not matched to a gene: 9. Here the CDR3 DNA reads TGTGCCAGCAGCTTGGTTGGGGCAGGGGGCAGAACAGATACGCAGTATTTT. Protein product: CASSLVGAGGRTDTQYF.

The J gene is TRBJ1-5, the V gene TRBV5-1; D uncertain. The CDR3 loop spans 14 amino acids. The ends were cut back, 2 bases at V and 3 bases at J, with 9 bases in the middle. Looked up from germline, CDR1 is SGHRS and CDR2 is YFSETQ. For the CDR3, the DNA is TGCGCCAGCAGCTTCGACGGAGCCAATCAGCCCCAGCATTTT. Translation gives CASSFDGANQPQHF.

This chain connects TRBV4-2 to TRBJ2-2; TRBD1 matches 8 bases. Germline V gene sequence: CDR1 LGHNA, CDR2 YNFKEQ. The length of the CDR3 is 16 residues. V was clipped by 2 bases and J by 1 base; unmatched bases: 3. The CDR3 sequence is CASSQPDRGNTGELFF. The CDR3 DNA sequence: TGTGCCAGCAGCCAACCCGACAGGGGGAACACCGGGGAGCTGTTTTTT.

In this sample, this clone turned up a few times. J is TRBJ2-5 and V is TRBV28, with D perhaps TRBD2 (5 bases). Germline values: CDR1 MDHEN, CDR2 SYDVKM. Trimming pared 2 bases from V and 4 bases from J, leaving 20 bases between. This CDR3 spans 17 amino acids. CDR3 bases: TGTGCCAGCAGTTTACGGGGTATGGGGTACGCGGGAGAGACCCAGTACTTC. Its protein product is CASSLRGMGYAGETQYF.

V is TRBV6-6 and J is TRBJ1-2; the D gene is possibly TRBD1 (5 bases). V was shortened by 7 bases and J by 6 bases, with 15 bases between the two germline ends. The CDR3 is 13 amino acids. Germline V gene data show CDR1 as MNHNY and CDR2 as SVGAGI (reference sequence). The DNA for the CDR3 is TGTGCCAGCACCCGCGGCAGGGTGGATGGCTACACCTTC. Translation: CASTRGRVDGYTF.

The chain couples TRBV6-5 to TRBJ2-5, with 7 bases aligning to TRBD2. The ends lost 5 bases at V and 4 bases at J; junction bases unmatched: 7. This CDR3 comprises 14 residues. Germline V CDR1 and CDR2: MNHEY, SVGAGI. CDR3 in amino acids: CASSPWEGRETQYF. The CDR3 DNA sequence: TGTGCCAGCAGTCCCTGGGAGGGCCGAGAGACCCAGTACTTC.